This TCR beta chain comes out of a study of CD8 T cells in Susac syndrome. The RNA input was roughly 0.45 to 1 ug, and it was reverse transcribed with random hexamers. The CDR3 of TCR beta was amplified by immunoSEQ multiplex PCR across 54 Vbeta and 13 Jbeta. TCRdb redid the calling of the immunoSEQ multiplex PCR reads with MiXCR, one entry per CDR3 protein. Altogether some 200,000 distinct CDR3 sequences are present, about 95% being singletons, with the ten largest covering approximately 0.1%. The healthy controls were matched to patients by age and sex. Negative isolation was applied to CD8+ and CD4+ T cells, and FACS enrichment was applied to TEMRA cells. This CDR3 contains 17 residues. The germline V gene encodes CDR1 MNHEY and CDR2 SVGAGI. The germline V and J ends were trimmed by 2 bases and 0 bases, with 14 bases remaining between them.

Sequenced input: CD4+ T cells from PBMCs. V gene TRBV6-5 combines with J gene TRBJ2-1; TRBD1 is a possible D gene (6 bases). This TCR was sampled from a human donor in good health. The DNA for the CDR3 is TGTGCCAGCAGTTACCAGGGACACTTACTCTCCTACAATGAGCAGTTCTTC. Translation: CASSYQGHLLSYNEQFF.